One T cell receptor (beta chain) is described in this entry. The data originate from a study of spatial heterogeneity in lung cancer. Background on the study: When available, follow-up PBMC samples taken a median of about two years after resection were sequenced.

CDR1 MDHEN and CDR2 SYDVKM come from the germline V gene. The CDR3 is made up of 15 amino acids. V shed 2 bases and J shed 4 bases, with 14 bases lying between them. The study tagged each TCR cDNA molecule with a unique molecular identifier. TCRdb processed the 5' RACE reads anew with MiXCR; each CDR3 protein has one entry. The repertoire includes 45,000 to 65,000 distinct CDR3 sequences, under 8% of them detected once, and less than 45% sits in the top ten. Indicated time point: blood at routine non-recurrence follow-up after resection. Unsorted samples of tumor, nontumor lung or frozen PBMC had their whole RNA sequenced.

V is TRBV28 and J is TRBJ1-2; D possibly corresponds to TRBD1 (5 bases). This sequence was found in a female donor with early-stage non-small cell lung cancer. The sample here was PBMCs, taken at follow-up. CDR3 sequence reads: CASSLRGNPGYGYTF. The CDR3 bases are TGTGCCAGCAGTTTACGGGGGAATCCTGGCTATGGCTACACCTTC.